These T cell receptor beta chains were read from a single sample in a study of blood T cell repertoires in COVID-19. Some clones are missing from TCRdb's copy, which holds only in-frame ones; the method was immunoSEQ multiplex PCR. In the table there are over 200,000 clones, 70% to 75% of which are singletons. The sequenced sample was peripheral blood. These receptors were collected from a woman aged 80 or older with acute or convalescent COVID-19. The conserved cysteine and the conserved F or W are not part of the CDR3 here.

cdr3_aa: ASSLQGARETQY
v_call: TRBV5-4
j_call: TRBJ2-5

cdr3_aa: ASSQRSTYEQY
v_call: TRBV3-1/TRBV3-2
j_call: TRBJ2-7

cdr3_aa: SASRTGAQETQY
v_call: TRBV20-1
j_call: TRBJ2-5

cdr3_aa: ASSPEGPRYNEQF
v_call: TRBV7-9
j_call: TRBJ2-1

cdr3_aa: SVSLGASDTQY
v_call: TRBV20-1
j_call: TRBJ2-3

cdr3_aa: ASSPRDRGGSGANVLT
v_call: TRBV27
j_call: TRBJ2-6

cdr3_aa: ASSHPDRNYGYT
v_call: TRBV4-1
j_call: TRBJ1-2

cdr3_aa: ASSLGLAASEQY
v_call: TRBV11-3
j_call: TRBJ2-7

cdr3_aa: ASSFLSTDTQY
v_call: TRBV11-1
j_call: TRBJ2-3

cdr3_aa: ASSFEQGRVGGYT
v_call: TRBV7-2
j_call: TRBJ1-2

cdr3_aa: ASSQVLSSPLH
v_call: TRBV3-1/TRBV3-2
j_call: TRBJ1-6

cdr3_aa: ASSTGTGTNTEAF
v_call: TRBV5-1
j_call: TRBJ1-1

cdr3_aa: ASSMERAYEQY
v_call: TRBV19
j_call: TRBJ2-7

cdr3_aa: ASSQEPGQRDQH
v_call: TRBV4-1
j_call: TRBJ1-5

cdr3_aa: ASKTTQLGQSNSPLH
v_call: TRBV19
j_call: TRBJ1-6

cdr3_aa: ASSYPEREGTDTQY
v_call: TRBV6-5
j_call: TRBJ2-3

cdr3_aa: ASSQDEVRTYNEQF
v_call: TRBV4-2
j_call: TRBJ2-1

cdr3_aa: ASRARGAGAPTQD
v_call: TRBV6-5
j_call: TRBJ2-5

cdr3_aa: ASSFSGAGGDEQY
v_call: TRBV7-9
j_call: TRBJ2-7

cdr3_aa: SVRSGTFTGELF
v_call: TRBV29-1
j_call: TRBJ2-2

cdr3_aa: ASYAPSGGTEAF
v_call: TRBV6-5
j_call: TRBJ1-1

cdr3_aa: ASSFAQGFYNEQF
v_call: TRBV27
j_call: TRBJ2-1

cdr3_aa: ASSPKESGLGEAF
v_call: TRBV18
j_call: TRBJ1-1

cdr3_aa: ASSPRPLATNTGELF
v_call: TRBV5-1
j_call: TRBJ2-2

cdr3_aa: SVFHRGIAGANVLT
v_call: TRBV29-1
j_call: TRBJ2-6

cdr3_aa: ASSLTGMVYGYT
v_call: TRBV7-9
j_call: TRBJ1-2

cdr3_aa: ASSPDRVGSDTQY
v_call: TRBV7-6
j_call: TRBJ2-3

cdr3_aa: ASSSSGASPLH
v_call: TRBV7-9
j_call: TRBJ1-6

cdr3_aa: ASSLEGPSYNEQF
v_call: TRBV27
j_call: TRBJ2-1

cdr3_aa: ASSQEGQLSNSPLH
v_call: TRBV4-1
j_call: TRBJ1-6

cdr3_aa: ASSQERGPGELF
v_call: TRBV4-2
j_call: TRBJ2-2

cdr3_aa: ASSSTGFGELF
v_call: TRBV2
j_call: TRBJ2-2

cdr3_aa: AWSVGGSQPQH
v_call: TRBV30
j_call: TRBJ1-5

cdr3_aa: ASSSWGQNTDTQY
v_call: TRBV5-1
j_call: TRBJ2-3

cdr3_aa: ASSFLGDGDTQY
v_call: TRBV27
j_call: TRBJ2-3

cdr3_aa: AISEGTGGNYGYT
v_call: TRBV10-3
j_call: TRBJ1-2

cdr3_aa: ASSLGRRNTEAF
v_call: TRBV5-6
j_call: TRBJ1-1

cdr3_aa: SATDPSGGSYNEQF
v_call: TRBV20-1
j_call: TRBJ2-1

cdr3_aa: ACHLKTGGLYEQY
v_call: TRBV30
j_call: TRBJ2-7

cdr3_aa: ASSATGLAGRNTGELF
v_call: TRBV2
j_call: TRBJ2-2

cdr3_aa: ASSERDRGAYGYT
v_call: TRBV5-6
j_call: TRBJ1-2

cdr3_aa: ASSPEQGAGTDTQY
v_call: TRBV6-6
j_call: TRBJ2-3

cdr3_aa: ASSEARGGTGGGYT
v_call: TRBV6-1
j_call: TRBJ1-2

cdr3_aa: SVRGGETQY
v_call: TRBV29-1
j_call: TRBJ2-5

cdr3_aa: ASSGDRGSNEQF
v_call: TRBV25-1
j_call: TRBJ2-1

cdr3_aa: ASSSLGQGGRGYT
v_call: TRBV27
j_call: TRBJ1-2

cdr3_aa: ASSQVVDSEAF
v_call: TRBV4-1
j_call: TRBJ1-1

cdr3_aa: ASSFLGTSEF
v_call: TRBV27
j_call: TRBJ2-1

cdr3_aa: ASCLPGADTQY
v_call: TRBV6-5
j_call: TRBJ2-3

cdr3_aa: ASSLQWTSATDTQY
v_call: TRBV19
j_call: TRBJ2-3

cdr3_aa: ASSPGEPSGNTIY
v_call: TRBV5-1
j_call: TRBJ1-3

cdr3_aa: ASSDSLADTQY
v_call: TRBV5-1
j_call: TRBJ2-3

cdr3_aa: ASTVMPGQGYEQY
v_call: TRBV2
j_call: TRBJ2-7

cdr3_aa: SASGATHTEAF
v_call: TRBV20-1
j_call: TRBJ1-1

cdr3_aa: ATSRGNSATNEKLF
v_call: TRBV15
j_call: TRBJ1-4

cdr3_aa: ASSFAVNSNQPQH
v_call: TRBV7-2
j_call: TRBJ1-5

cdr3_aa: ASSPRALTSDNEQF
v_call: TRBV11-1
j_call: TRBJ2-1

cdr3_aa: AWRGYTGPVL
v_call: TRBV30
j_call: TRBJ1-2

cdr3_aa: ASSPLTSGTGTDTQY
v_call: TRBV18
j_call: TRBJ2-3